These 15 T cell receptor beta chains were all obtained from the same sample, sequenced in a study of blood T cell repertoires in COVID-19. The method was immunoSEQ multiplex PCR; TCRdb's version includes in-frame clones alone and lacks a portion of them. The table shows fewer than 500,000 clones, with around 90% occurring only once. The sequenced sample consisted of PBMCs or T cells enriched from blood (not recorded which). The receptor set was obtained from a woman under 30 with acute COVID-19.

In regard to this clone: The identical CDR3 is also encoded by other nucleotide sequences in the sample. V gene TRBV18 combines with J gene TRBJ2-7; 7 nucleotides agree with TRBD1. V trimming: 3 bases; J trimming: 2 bases; junction bases outside the gene matches: 4. This CDR3 is 14 amino acids long. CDR1 is KGHSH, CDR2 LQKENI, per germline. This chain's CDR3 is CASSPRDRPYEQYF. CDR3 sequence (DNA): TGTGCCAGCTCACCCAGGGACAGACCCTACGAGCAGTACTTC.

This sequence joins TRBV19 and TRBJ1-3; D gene uncertain. This CDR3 has 15 residues. The V and J ends lost 4 bases and 0 bases respectively, with 10 bases between them. The germline V gene encodes CDR1 LNHDA and CDR2 SQIVND (reference sequence). The chain's CDR3 is CASSRAEDSGNTIYF. DNA of the CDR3: TGTGCCAGTAGTAGAGCGGAGGACTCTGGAAACACCATATATTTT.

This chain uses TRBV5-1 with TRBJ1-4; no clear D gene. The CDR3 contains 13 residues. Trimming left V 0 bases short and J 8 bases short, with 8 bases between. Germline CDR1 reads SGHRS; CDR2 reads YFSETQ. The CDR3 loop is CASSLDRGEKLFF. The DNA for the CDR3 is TGCGCCAGCAGCTTGGACAGAGGGGAAAAACTGTTTTTT.

This clone was picked up a small number of times. The chain links TRBV2 to TRBJ1-4; weak D call: TRBD1 (5 bases). CDR1 is SNHLY and CDR2 is FYNNEI in the germline V gene. V dropped 3 bases and J dropped 0 bases, with 5 bases sitting between them. The CDR3 extends over 14 amino acids. The chain's CDR3 is CASSDRATNEKLFF. The CDR3 DNA reads as TGTGCCAGCAGTGACAGGGCAACTAATGAAAAACTGTTTTTT.

This clone was seen ten or more times. V and J are TRBV4-1 and TRBJ1-2; D gene uncertain. Per germline, CDR1 MGHRA and CDR2 YSYEKL. The CDR3 loop spans 15 amino acids. V shed 1 base and J shed 0 bases, with 9 bases lying between them. The CDR3 region is CASSQGYSTNYGYTF. The CDR3 DNA is TGCGCCAGCAGCCAAGGGTACAGTACTAACTATGGCTACACCTTC.

This chain joins TRBV13 and TRBJ2-5; weak D call: TRBD2 (5 bases). Per the germline V gene, CDR1 is PRHDT and CDR2 is FYEKMQ (reference sequence). The CDR3 is made up of 13 amino acids. V lost 5 bases, J lost 8 bases, and 15 bases lay in between. This CDR3 reads CASSGGSPNTQYF. In nucleotides, the CDR3 is TGTGCCAGCAGCGGAGGAAGCCCAAACACCCAGTACTTC.

The rearrangement uses TRBV21-1 and TRBJ1-2; TRBD1, the table's D call, was not compared with the DNA. TRBV21-1 is a listed pseudogene. The CDR3 extends over 16 amino acids. CDR3 sequence (DNA): TGTGCCAGCAGCCCATGGGCAGGCCCCAGAAGTGATGGCTACACCTTC. This translates into CASSPWAGPRSDGYTF.

This rearrangement joins TRBV6-2 or TRBV6-3 to TRBJ2-2; weak D call: TRBD2 (6 bases). Trimming took 6 bases from V and 4 from J, leaving 15 bases between them. The germline gives CDR1 MNHEY, CDR2 SVGEGT. This CDR3 comprises 15 residues. CDR3 residues: CASSPTSRATGELFF. The CDR3 coding sequence is TGTGCCAGCAGCCCGACTAGTCGGGCCACCGGGGAGCTGTTTTTT.

This chain joins TRBV10-1 and TRBJ2-1; 10 nucleotides line up with TRBD2. CDR1 and CDR2 (germline): WNHNN, SYGVQD (reference sequence). The CDR3 is made up of 15 amino acids. J gave up 1 base and V 3 bases, and 0 bases lay outside the gene matches. This chain's CDR3 is CASSEAGGSYNEQFF. For the CDR3, the DNA is TGCGCCAGCAGTGAAGCGGGGGGGTCCTACAATGAGCAGTTCTTC.

The CDR3, as DNA: TGTGCCACCAGCAGAACAGGGGGCGGAGATACGCAGTATTTT. Its translation: CATSRTGGGDTQYF. The rearrangement links TRBV15 to TRBJ2-3; TRBD1 agrees at 9 bases. V gave up 2 bases and J gave up 5 bases; unmatched junction bases: 2. The CDR3 extends over 14 amino acids. Germline V gives CDR1 LNHNV, CDR2 YYDKDF (reference sequence).

This rearrangement joins TRBV9 to TRBJ1-1; D remains ambiguous. V was trimmed by 4 bases and J by 4 bases, leaving 17 bases between them. Germline assignment: CDR1 SGDLS and CDR2 YYNGEE. This CDR3 contains 15 residues. The CDR3 DNA reads as TGTGCCAGCAGCCCCGAATCCGAATACGGCACTGAAGCTTTCTTT. Translated: CASSPESEYGTEAFF.

As DNA, the CDR3 is TGTGCCAGCTCACGTATGGACAGCGACTATGGCTACACCTTC. This gives the protein CASSRMDSDYGYTF. The chain combines TRBV18 with TRBJ1-2, with a tentative D call TRBD1 (6 bases). This CDR3 contains 14 residues. V was clipped by 4 bases and J by 3 bases, with 12 bases between them. Germline loops: CDR1 KGHSH, CDR2 LQKENI.

The chain has TRBV19 and TRBJ2-5; perhaps TRBD2 as D (5 bases). The CDR3 covers 14 residues. V was trimmed by 2 bases and J by 5 bases, leaving 12 bases between them. Germline V gene sequence: CDR1 LNHDA, CDR2 SQIVND (reference sequence). The CDR3 loop is CASSIKLRGETQYF. In nucleotides, the CDR3 is TGTGCCAGTAGTATAAAACTCAGAGGGGAGACCCAGTACTTC.

This chain links TRBV6-2 or TRBV6-3 with TRBJ2-7; 7 bases fit TRBD2. This CDR3 is built from 14 residues. The V gene end was trimmed by 5 bases and the J gene end by 2 bases; junction bases not matched to a gene: 6. From germline, CDR1 is MNHEY and CDR2 SVGEGT. The CDR3 loop is CASSRRGVTYEQYF. CDR3 coding DNA: TGTGCCAGCAGTCGACGGGGGGTGACCTACGAGCAGTACTTC.

The DNA for the CDR3 is TGCGCCAGCAGCCAAGAGAGCCGGGGCGGGGGGGATGAGCAGTTCTTC. It is translated as CASSQESRGGGDEQFF. This chain connects TRBV4-3 to TRBJ2-1, with 9 positions matching TRBD2. Germline CDR1 reads LGHNA; CDR2 reads YSLEER. The CDR3 is 16 amino acids. Germline trimming cut 0 bases from V and 8 bases from J; bases unmatched to any gene: 8.